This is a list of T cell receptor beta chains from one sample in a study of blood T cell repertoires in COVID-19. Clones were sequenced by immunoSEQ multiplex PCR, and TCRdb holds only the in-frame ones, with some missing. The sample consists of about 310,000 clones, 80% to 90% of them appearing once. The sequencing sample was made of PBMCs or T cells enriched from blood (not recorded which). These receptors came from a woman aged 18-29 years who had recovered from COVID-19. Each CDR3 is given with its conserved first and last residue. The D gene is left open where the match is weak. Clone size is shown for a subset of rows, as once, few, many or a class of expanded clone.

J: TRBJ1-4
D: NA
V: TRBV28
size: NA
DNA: TGTGCCAGCAGTTTAATGCGTCTTGCAACTAATGAAAAACTGTTTTTT
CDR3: CASSLMRLATNEKLFF

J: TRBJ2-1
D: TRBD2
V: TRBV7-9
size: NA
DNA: TGTGCCAGCAGCCCCTTGAGCGGGAGGGCCGGAAATGAGCAGTTCTTC
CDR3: CASSPLSGRAGNEQFF

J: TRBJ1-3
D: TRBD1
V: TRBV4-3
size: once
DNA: TGCGCCAGCAGCCAAGATTCCGTCGGACAGGGGAGAAACACCATATATTTT
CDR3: CASSQDSVGQGRNTIYF

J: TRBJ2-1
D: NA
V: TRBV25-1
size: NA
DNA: TGTGCCAGCAGAGTGGTGGGGCCAGCACCCTACAATGAGCAGTTCTTC
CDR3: CASRVVGPAPYNEQFF

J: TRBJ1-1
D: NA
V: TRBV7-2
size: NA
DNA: TGTGCCAGCAGCTTAGTGGCGGGGGGGAAGACTGAAGCTTTCTTT
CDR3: CASSLVAGGKTEAFF

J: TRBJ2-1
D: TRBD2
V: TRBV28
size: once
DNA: TGTGCCAGCAGTTTAGCCGGGACTAGCGGCAATGAGCAGTTCTTC
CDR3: CASSLAGTSGNEQFF

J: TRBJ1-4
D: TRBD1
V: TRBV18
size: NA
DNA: TGTGCCAGCTCACCGGGGACAGGGTATGAAAAACTGTTTTTT
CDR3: CASSPGTGYEKLFF

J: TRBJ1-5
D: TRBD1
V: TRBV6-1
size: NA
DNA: TGTGCCAGCAGTGTACGGACAGGGGCGAATAGCAATCAGCCCCAGCATTTT
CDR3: CASSVRTGANSNQPQHF

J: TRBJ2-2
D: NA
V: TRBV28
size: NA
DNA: TGTGCCAGCAGTTTCAGAAAAGTCACCGGGGAGCTGTTTTTT
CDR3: CASSFRKVTGELFF

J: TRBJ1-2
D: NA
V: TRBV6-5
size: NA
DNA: TGTGGCAGCGCAGGGGTAAACTATGGCTACACCTTC
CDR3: CGSAGVNYGYTF

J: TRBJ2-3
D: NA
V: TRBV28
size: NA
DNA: TGTGCCAGCAGTACGGGGGGCCGCCCGGATACGCAGTATTTT
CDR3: CASSTGGRPDTQYF

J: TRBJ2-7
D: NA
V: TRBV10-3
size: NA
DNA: TGTGCCATCAGGACAGAGAACCTCCCCTACGAGCAGTACTTC
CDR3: CAIRTENLPYEQYF

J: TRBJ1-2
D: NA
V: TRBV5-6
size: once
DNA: TGTGCCAGCAGCTTGTTGAGCAGGGTTATCTATGGCTACACCTTC
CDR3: CASSLLSRVIYGYTF

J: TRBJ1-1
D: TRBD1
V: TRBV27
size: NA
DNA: TGTGCCAGCAGTTTAGGGACAGGGTTGAACACTGAAGCTTTCTTT
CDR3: CASSLGTGLNTEAFF

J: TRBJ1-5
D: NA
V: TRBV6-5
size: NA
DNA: TGTGCCAGCAGCCGGACAGGCAATCAGCCCCAGCATTTT
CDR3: CASSRTGNQPQHF

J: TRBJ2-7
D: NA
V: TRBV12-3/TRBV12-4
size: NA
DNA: TGTGCCAGCAGTTTTCGGGGAGAGGGCGAGCAGTACTTC
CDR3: CASSFRGEGEQYF

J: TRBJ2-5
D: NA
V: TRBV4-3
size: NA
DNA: TGCGCCAGCAGCCAAGATCGAGGGTACCAAGAGACCCAGTACTTC
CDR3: CASSQDRGYQETQYF

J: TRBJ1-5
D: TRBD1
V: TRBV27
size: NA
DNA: TGTGCCAGCAGAAGCGGGACAGGGAGGTGGCAGCCCCAGCATTTT
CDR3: CASRSGTGRWQPQHF

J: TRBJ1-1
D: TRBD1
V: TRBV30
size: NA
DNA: TGTGCCTGGAGTGCCCCGAAACAGGGGGCGCAAACTGAAGCTTTCTTT
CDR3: CAWSAPKQGAQTEAFF

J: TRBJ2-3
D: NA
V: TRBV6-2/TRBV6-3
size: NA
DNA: TGTGCCAGCAGCCCCCAGCGGGTCACGTTAGATACGCAGTATTTT
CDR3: CASSPQRVTLDTQYF

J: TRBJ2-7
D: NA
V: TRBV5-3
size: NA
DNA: TGTGCCAGAAGAGACATGGGGCGGATCTACGAGCAGTACTTC
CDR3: CARRDMGRIYEQYF

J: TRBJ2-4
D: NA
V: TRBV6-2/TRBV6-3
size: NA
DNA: TGTGCCAGCAGTTCCTGGGACTCCAGCATTCAGTACTTC
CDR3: CASSSWDSSIQYF

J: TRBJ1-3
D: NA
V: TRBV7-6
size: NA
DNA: TGTGCCAGCAGCTCTAGGGGACACTTTGGAAACACCATATATTTT
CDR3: CASSSRGHFGNTIYF

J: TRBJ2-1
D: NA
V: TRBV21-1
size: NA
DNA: TGTGCCAGCAGCAAAGTAATCCGGCAGGGGCGAAATGAGCAGTTCTTC
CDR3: CASSKVIRQGRNEQFF

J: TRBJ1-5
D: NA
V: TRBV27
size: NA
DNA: TGTGCCATCGGGGGAAGCAATCAGCCCCAGCATTTT
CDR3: CAIGGSNQPQHF

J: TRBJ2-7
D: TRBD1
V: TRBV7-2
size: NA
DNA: TGTGCCAGCAGCCTGGGACAGCCTAAGCAGTACTTC
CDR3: CASSLGQPKQYF

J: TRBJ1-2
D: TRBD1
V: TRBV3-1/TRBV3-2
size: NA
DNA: TGTGTCAGCAGCCAAGGGACAGGGGCCGGTGGCTACACCTTC
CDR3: CVSSQGTGAGGYTF

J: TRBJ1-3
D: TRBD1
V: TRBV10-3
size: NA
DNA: TGTGCCATCAAAAATACAGGGGCTGCTGGAAACACCATATATTTT
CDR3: CAIKNTGAAGNTIYF

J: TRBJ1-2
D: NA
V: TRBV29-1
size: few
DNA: TGCAGCGTTGAAGACACAGTGCCCTATGGCTACACCTTC
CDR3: CSVEDTVPYGYTF

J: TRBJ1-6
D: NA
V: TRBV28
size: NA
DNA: TGTGCCAGCAGTTTTCTGACAGAATATAATTCACCCCTCCACTTT
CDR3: CASSFLTEYNSPLHF

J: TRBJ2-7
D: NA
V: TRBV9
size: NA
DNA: TGTGCCAGCAGCGTAGGCCCGGGTTTCAGCTACGAGCAGTACTTC
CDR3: CASSVGPGFSYEQYF

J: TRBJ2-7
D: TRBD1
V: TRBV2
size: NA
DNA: TGTGCCAGCAGTTCGAACAGGGGCACCTACGAGCAGTACTTC
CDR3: CASSSNRGTYEQYF

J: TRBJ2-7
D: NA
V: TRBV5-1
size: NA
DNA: TGCGCCAGCAGCGTTTCTGGACAGACCTACGAGCAGTACTTC
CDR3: CASSVSGQTYEQYF

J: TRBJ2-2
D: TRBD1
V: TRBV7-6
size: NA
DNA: TGTGCCAGCAGCTTAGGGACAGGGAGTAACACCGGGGAGCTGTTTTTT
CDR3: CASSLGTGSNTGELFF

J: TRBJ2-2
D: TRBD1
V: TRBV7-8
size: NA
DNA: TGTGCCAGCAGCGGCCAGGGGGAGGAGCTGTTTTTT
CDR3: CASSGQGEELFF

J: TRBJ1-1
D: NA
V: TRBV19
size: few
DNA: TGTGCCAGTAGTATAGAGGATCGGAGGTGGCAGTTGAACACTGAAGCTTTCTTT
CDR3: CASSIEDRRWQLNTEAFF

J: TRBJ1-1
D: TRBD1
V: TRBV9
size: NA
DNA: TGTGCCAGCAGCCCCTCGGGACAGGGGCCCGCCACTGAAGCTTTCTTT
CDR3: CASSPSGQGPATEAFF

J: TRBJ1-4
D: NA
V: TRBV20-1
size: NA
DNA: TGCAGCTTACGGGGAGAAAAACTGTTTTTT
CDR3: CSLRGEKLFF

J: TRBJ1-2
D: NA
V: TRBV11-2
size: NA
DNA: TGTGCCAGCAGTCGACAGGCTACTAACTATGGCTACACCTTC
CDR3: CASSRQATNYGYTF

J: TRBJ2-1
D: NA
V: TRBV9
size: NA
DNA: TGTGCCAGCAGCCCGACCTTAGCCCGACTGTACAATGAGCAGTTCTTC
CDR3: CASSPTLARLYNEQFF

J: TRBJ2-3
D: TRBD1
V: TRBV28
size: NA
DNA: TGTGCCAGCAGTTTAGTCAGGGGGCAACGGCAGTATTTT
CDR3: CASSLVRGQRQYF

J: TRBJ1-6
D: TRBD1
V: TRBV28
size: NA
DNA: TGTGCCAGCAGTCTATGGACAGGGGGCTCACCCCTCCACTTT
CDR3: CASSLWTGGSPLHF

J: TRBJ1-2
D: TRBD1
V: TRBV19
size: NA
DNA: TGTGCCAGTAGTACGCCAAACAGGGGCCCGGATGGCTACACCTTC
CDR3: CASSTPNRGPDGYTF

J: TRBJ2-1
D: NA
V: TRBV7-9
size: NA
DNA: TGTGCCAGCAGCTTAGGGGGGGTCTCCAGTGAGCAGTTCTTC
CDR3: CASSLGGVSSEQFF

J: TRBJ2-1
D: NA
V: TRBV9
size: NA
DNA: TGTGCCAGCAGCGTACAGCCGGGAGAGCCGGGCTACAATGAGCAGTTCTTC
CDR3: CASSVQPGEPGYNEQFF

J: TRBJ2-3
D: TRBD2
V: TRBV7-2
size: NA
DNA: TGTGCCAGCAGCACCGGACTAGCGGGAGTCGCAGATACGCAGTATTTT
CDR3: CASSTGLAGVADTQYF

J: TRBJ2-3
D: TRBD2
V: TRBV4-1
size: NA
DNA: TGCGCCAGCAGCCTTGAGGGACTAGCGGCAATGGGAGGAGATACGCAGTATTTT
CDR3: CASSLEGLAAMGGDTQYF

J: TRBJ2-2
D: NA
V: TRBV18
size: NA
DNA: TGTGCCAGCTCACCACCCCAGGGTGGCACCGGGGAGCTGTTTTTT
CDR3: CASSPPQGGTGELFF

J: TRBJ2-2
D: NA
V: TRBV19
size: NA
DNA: TGTGCCAGTAGTGGGCAGTTCAGGGGTGGCACCGGGGAGCTGTTTTTT
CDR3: CASSGQFRGGTGELFF

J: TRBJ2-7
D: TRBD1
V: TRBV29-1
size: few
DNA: TGCAGCGCGTACCTTGGGACAGGAGTCTACGAGCAGTACTTC
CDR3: CSAYLGTGVYEQYF

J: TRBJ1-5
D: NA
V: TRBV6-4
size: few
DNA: TGTGCCAGCAGGGGCAAGCAGCCCCAGCATTTT
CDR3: CASRGKQPQHF

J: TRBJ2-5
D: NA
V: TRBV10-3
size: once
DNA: TGTGCCATCAGTGTCGATACGGGACAAGAGACCCAGTACTTC
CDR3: CAISVDTGQETQYF

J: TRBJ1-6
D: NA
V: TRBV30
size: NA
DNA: TGTGCCTGGAGTGTACACAGGGCCGGGTCACCCCTCCACTTT
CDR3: CAWSVHRAGSPLHF